This T cell receptor beta chain came from a study of blood T cell repertoires in COVID-19. On the study more broadly: Sample material is recorded as cDNA or gDNA derived from T cells, B-cell-depleted T cells, or PBMCs.

Donors in Cohort 3 counted as recovered after two negative PCRs, clearance, or symptom resolution. The assay was immunoSEQ multiplex PCR, and TCRdb's table has in-frame clones only and misses some. This sample carries 130,000 to 150,000 clones, 80% to 90% of them seen once, and the ten largest clones take roughly 10%. V gave up 5 bases and J gave up 2 bases, with 10 bases separating them. The CDR3 totals 13 residues. Germline V gene sequence: CDR1 SGHDN, CDR2 FVKESK. The chain recombines TRBV14 with TRBJ2-7, with D maybe TRBD2 (5 bases). The clonotype originates from a man in his sixties who had recovered from COVID-19. Sequencing input: PBMCs or T cells enriched from blood (not recorded which). DNA of the CDR3: TGTGCCAGCAGCTTTGCCGGGACCTACGAGCAGTACTTC. It translates to CASSFAGTYEQYF.